The 5 T cell receptor beta chains below come from one sample, sequenced in a study of blood T cell repertoires in COVID-19 (TCRdb year 2020). The library came from the immunoSEQ multiplex PCR assay. The clones in this table, taken by TCRdb from immuneACCESS, are in-frame only. Not every clone is retained; where verified, under half of the shortfall comes from an unresolved V gene, and the cause of the rest is unknown. In all, the sample holds fewer than 110,000 clones, and 89% of those were seen once. The biggest ten clones account for 3.5% of the sample. The sequenced sample was peripheral blood. The origin of the receptors is a woman in her sixties with acute or convalescent COVID-19.

J is TRBJ1-5 and V is TRBV2; tentatively, D is TRBD1 (6 bases). The V gene lost 5 bases and the J gene lost 3 bases, with 11 bases spanning the gap. The CDR3 is made up of 14 amino acids. Germline lookup yields CDR1 SNHLY and CDR2 FYNNEI. The CDR3 DNA follows: TGTGCCAGCAGTCCGGACAGCCCCAATCAGCCCCAGCATTTT. This gives the protein CASSPDSPNQPQHF.

V gene TRBV28 combines with J gene TRBJ1-2; 8 nucleotides align to TRBD1. Germline CDR1 and CDR2: MDHEN and SYDVKM. V lost 3 bases, J lost 7 bases, and 7 bases stayed unmatched. CDR3 length equals 14 residues. The CDR3 coding sequence is TGTGCCAGCAGTTTGCCAGGGGGCGTGAGTGGCTACACCTTC. Protein product: CASSLPGGVSGYTF.

The V call is TRBV11-2, the J call TRBJ2-3; 8 bases are a match to TRBD1. This CDR3 has 15 amino acids. Unmatched junction bases numbered 0, after V lost 1 base and J lost 0 bases. Germline loops: CDR1 SGHAT, CDR2 FQNNGV. This chain's CDR3 is CASSLGQGSTDTQYF. CDR3 sequence (DNA): TGTGCCAGCAGCTTAGGACAGGGGAGCACAGATACGCAGTATTTT.

V and J are TRBV5-1 and TRBJ1-1; D is unresolved. From germline, CDR1 is SGHRS and CDR2 YFSETQ. Trimming removed 0 bases from V and 1 base from J, with 7 bases in between. The CDR3 covers 14 residues. CDR3 nucleotides: TGCGCCAGCAGCTTGGCACCGGGGAACACTGAAGCTTTCTTT. Translation gives CASSLAPGNTEAFF.

V usage is TRBV2 and J usage is TRBJ1-2; 8 nucleotides line up with TRBD1. The germline CDR1 and CDR2 sequences are SNHLY and FYNNEI. This CDR3 has 13 residues. Trimming cost V 5 bases and J 7 bases; bases outside gene matches: 6. Here the CDR3 reads CASSSWTGSGYTF. CDR3 coding DNA: TGTGCCAGCAGTTCATGGACAGGGAGTGGCTACACCTTC.